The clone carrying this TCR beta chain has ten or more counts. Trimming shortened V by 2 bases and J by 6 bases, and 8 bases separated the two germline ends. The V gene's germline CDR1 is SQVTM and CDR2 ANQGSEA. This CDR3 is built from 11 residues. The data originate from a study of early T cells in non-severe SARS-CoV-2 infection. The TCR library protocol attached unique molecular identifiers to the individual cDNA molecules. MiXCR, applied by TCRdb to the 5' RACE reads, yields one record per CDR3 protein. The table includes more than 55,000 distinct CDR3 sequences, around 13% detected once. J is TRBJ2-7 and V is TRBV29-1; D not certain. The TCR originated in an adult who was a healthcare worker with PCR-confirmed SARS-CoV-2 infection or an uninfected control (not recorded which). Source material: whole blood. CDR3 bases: TGCAGCGTTGAAAGGACCGGCGAGCAGTACTTC. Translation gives CSVERTGEQYF.